This T cell receptor (beta chain) was recorded in a study of shared clonotypes between healthy human individuals. The CDR3 is 19 amino acids. Trimming removed 0 bases from V and 4 bases from J; junction bases left unmatched: 9. Germline lookup yields CDR1 MGHRA and CDR2 YSYEKL. Scientists sequenced DNA from unsorted PBMC on ten immunoSEQ deep assay plates. The assay was immunoSEQ multiplex PCR, and TCRdb's table has in-frame clones only and misses some. The sample holds about 480,000 clones; around 79% are singletons and the top ten take around 13%. With regard to this clone: Its antigen is not identified.

Whole-study findings and limits: A small donor pool kept down the genetic and exposure-history diversity that was represented. It was expected that sequencing depth would affect clonotype sharing among donors.

The specimen sequenced was PBMCs. The V and J genes are TRBV4-1 and TRBJ2-3, with 14 bases aligning to TRBD2. The receptor's source is a woman aged 35 to 49 in good health. Some clones in this sample may be carry-over from other donors' samples. The CDR3 nucleotides are TGCGCCAGCAGCCAAGATAATCTGGGACTAGCGGGAGTATCAGATACGCAGTATTTT. Its protein is CASSQDNLGLAGVSDTQYF.